Each of the 10 T cell receptor beta chains below was sequenced from the same sample in a study of blood T cell repertoires in COVID-19. TCRdb's table, derived via immunoSEQ multiplex PCR, lists solely in-frame clones and lacks some. Among over 85,000 clones listed, roughly 82% were seen once. Material: peripheral blood. The receptors stem from a woman aged 55-70 years with acute or convalescent COVID-19.

This sequence joins TRBV4-3 and TRBJ1-1; no reliable D call. CDR1 is LGHNA and CDR2 is YSLEER in the germline V gene. V was clipped by 0 bases and J by 4 bases, with 9 bases between them. The CDR3 spans 14 residues. This chain's CDR3 is CASSQEWAGTEAFF. As DNA, the CDR3 is TGCGCCAGCAGCCAAGAATGGGCGGGCACTGAAGCTTTCTTT.

CDR3 protein: CSTGQAFGYGYTF. In DNA, the CDR3 is TGCAGCACCGGACAGGCCTTTGGCTATGGCTACACCTTC. The chain uses TRBV29-1 and TRBJ1-2, with 7 bases matching TRBD1. Germline-derived CDR1 and CDR2 are SQVTM and ANQGSEA. J gave up 4 bases and V 8 bases, and 10 bases lay outside the gene matches. The CDR3 runs 13 residues.

This chain uses TRBV24-1 with TRBJ2-5, with no clear D. CDR1 is KGHDR, CDR2 SFDVKD, per germline. Trimming left V 5 bases short and J 0 bases short, with 6 bases between. The CDR3 totals 13 residues. CDR3 bases: TGTGCCACCAGTGGGCGGCACCAAGAGACCCAGTACTTC. Translation gives CATSGRHQETQYF.

The chain joins TRBV6-5 to TRBJ2-1; D may be TRBD1 (7 bases). The germline gives CDR1 MNHEY, CDR2 SVGAGI. This CDR3 has 13 amino acids. The V end was cut by 6 bases, the J end by 8 bases, with 14 bases between. The CDR3 DNA is TGTGCCAGCAGGGACCCCAGGGGGGATGAGCAGTTCTTC. This sequence encodes CASRDPRGDEQFF.

The chain has TRBV11-1 and TRBJ1-1; 8 bases match TRBD1. The CDR3 runs 14 residues. J gave up 1 base and V 5 bases, and 3 bases lay outside the gene matches. The germline CDR1 and CDR2 sequences are SGHAT and FQDESV (reference sequence). In DNA form, the CDR3 reads TGTGCCAGCAGCCGGGGACAGGAGAACACTGAAGCTTTCTTT. This translates into CASSRGQENTEAFF.

This clone was detected a few times. This chain joins TRBV7-3 and TRBJ2-7, with 7 bases aligning to TRBD1. The junction had 6 bases not matched to a gene; V was cut back by 4 bases and J by 6 bases. Germline CDR1 is SGHTA and CDR2 is FQGTGA. The CDR3 loop spans 13 amino acids. The CDR3 here is CASSSNTGAEQYF. For the CDR3, the DNA is TGTGCCAGCAGCTCAAACACAGGGGCCGAGCAGTACTTC.

V and J are TRBV28 and TRBJ2-3; tentatively, D is TRBD1 (6 bases). Between the trimmed V and J ends, which lost 6 bases and 2 bases, there was a span of 12 bases. Germline CDR1 MDHEN, CDR2 SYDVKM. The length of the CDR3 is 14 residues. The CDR3 reads CASSLTGFTDTQYF. DNA of the CDR3: TGTGCCAGCAGCTTGACAGGCTTCACAGATACGCAGTATTTT.

V is TRBV27 and J is TRBJ1-2; 8 bases are shared with TRBD1. Trimming at V came to 6 bases and at J to 3 bases, leaving 6 bases not matched to a gene. CDR3 length: 14 residues. The germline V gene has CDR1 MNHEY and CDR2 SMNVEV (reference sequence). CDR3 DNA sequence: TGTGCCAGCAGACCGACAGGGGAGTACTATGGCTACACCTTC. It encodes CASRPTGEYYGYTF.

This clone was picked up one time. The CDR3 loop is CASSVDGGGDGLTDTQYF. The CDR3 coding sequence is TGTGCCAGCAGCGTAGATGGCGGGGGGGACGGGCTCACAGATACGCAGTATTTT. The gene calls are TRBV9 and TRBJ2-3, with 9 bases identical to TRBD2. The CDR3 runs to 18 residues. The trim removed 0 bases at V and 2 bases at J, leaving 10 bases unmatched. The germline gives CDR1 SGDLS, CDR2 YYNGEE.

V gene TRBV7-2 combines with J gene TRBJ2-7; 11 bases map to TRBD2. V trimming: 5 bases; J trimming: 2 bases; junction bases outside the gene matches: 5. Germline values: CDR1 SGHTA, CDR2 FQGNSA. The CDR3 sequence is 15 residues long. CDR3 nucleotides: TGTGCCAGCAGCCGTAGCGGGGGGGCGACCTACGAGCAGTACTTC. Its protein is CASSRSGGATYEQYF.